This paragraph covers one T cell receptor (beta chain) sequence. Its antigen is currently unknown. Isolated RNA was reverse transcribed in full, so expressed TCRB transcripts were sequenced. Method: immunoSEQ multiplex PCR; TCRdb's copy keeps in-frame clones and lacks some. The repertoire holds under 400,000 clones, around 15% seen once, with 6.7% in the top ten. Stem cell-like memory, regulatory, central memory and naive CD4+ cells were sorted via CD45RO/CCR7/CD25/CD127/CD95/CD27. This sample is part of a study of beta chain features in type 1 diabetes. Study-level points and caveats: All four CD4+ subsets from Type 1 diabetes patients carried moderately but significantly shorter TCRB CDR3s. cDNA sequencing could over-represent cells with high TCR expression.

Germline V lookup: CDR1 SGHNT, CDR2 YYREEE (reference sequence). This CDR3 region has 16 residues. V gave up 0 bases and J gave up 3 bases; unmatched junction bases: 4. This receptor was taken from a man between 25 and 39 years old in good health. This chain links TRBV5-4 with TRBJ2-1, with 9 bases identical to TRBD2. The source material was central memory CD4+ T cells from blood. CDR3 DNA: TGTGCCAGCAGCTTGGGGGGACTAGCCCTCTACAATGAGCAGTTCTTC. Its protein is CASSLGGLALYNEQFF.